This T cell receptor beta chain derives from a study of T cells expressing NK-cell markers. Study outcomes and limitations: Of the CD8+ T cell pool in several donors, roughly 1.0-7.0% was accounted for by dominant NKG2C+ clonotypes.

For each CDR3 protein, TCRdb gives one entry from its re-call of the 5' RACE reads, without DNA. The table lists 300,000 to 450,000 distinct CDR3 sequences. CDR1 is DFQATT, CDR2 SNEGSKA, per germline (reference sequence). The CDR3 length is 13 residues. Of note for this clonotype: Its antigen is not identified.

The sample was blood T cells: a sorted CD56 or NKG2C T cell subset, CD4+ or CD8+ T cells, or bulk PBMC T cells (not recorded which). The chain employs TRBV20-1 and TRBJ2-1; TCRdb outputs TRBD1, but without DNA this stays unchecked. This TCR derives from a man aged 18 to 69 in good health. The CDR3 reads CSARTQGLNEQFF.